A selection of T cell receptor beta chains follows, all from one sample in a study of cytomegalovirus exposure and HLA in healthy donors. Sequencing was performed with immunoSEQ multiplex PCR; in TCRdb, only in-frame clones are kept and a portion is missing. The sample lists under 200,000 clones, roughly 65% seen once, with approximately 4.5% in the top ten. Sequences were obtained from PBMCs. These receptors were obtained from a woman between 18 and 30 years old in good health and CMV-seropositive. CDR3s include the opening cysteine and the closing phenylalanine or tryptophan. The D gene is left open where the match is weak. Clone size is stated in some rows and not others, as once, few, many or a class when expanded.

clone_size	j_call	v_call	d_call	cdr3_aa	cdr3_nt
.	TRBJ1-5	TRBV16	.	CASSQVQGLESNQPQHF	TGTGCCAGCAGCCAAGTACAGGGCTTAGAGAGCAATCAGCCCCAGCATTTT
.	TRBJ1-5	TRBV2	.	CASSDYVSEAQPQHF	TGTGCCAGCAGTGATTACGTCTCTGAGGCTCAGCCCCAGCATTTT
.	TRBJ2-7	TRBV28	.	CASSFRVEYEQYF	TGTGCCAGCAGTTTCCGGGTAGAGTACGAGCAGTACTTC
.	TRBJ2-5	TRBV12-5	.	CASGLVTRGQGLQETQYF	TGTGCTAGTGGTTTGGTAACAAGGGGTCAAGGGCTCCAAGAGACCCAGTACTTC
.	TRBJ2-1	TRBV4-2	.	CASSQVIPSRNEQFF	TGTGCCAGCAGCCAAGTTATCCCGTCGCGGAATGAGCAGTTCTTC
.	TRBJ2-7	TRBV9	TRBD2	CASSPRGGITYEQYF	TGTGCCAGCAGCCCCCGGGGGGGTATCACCTACGAGCAGTACTTC
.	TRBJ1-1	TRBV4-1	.	CASSQDPLDFVAEAFF	TGCGCCAGCAGCCAAGATCCCCTCGACTTTGTTGCTGAAGCTTTCTTT
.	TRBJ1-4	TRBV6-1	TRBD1	CATTRDRGEKLFF	TGTGCCACCACCCGGGACAGAGGGGAAAAACTGTTTTTT
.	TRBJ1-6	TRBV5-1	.	CASSLTVRYNSPLHF	TGCGCCAGCAGCTTGACAGTCCGCTATAATTCACCCCTCCACTTT
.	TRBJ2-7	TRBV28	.	CASSTSESSYEQYF	TGTGCCAGCAGCACCAGCGAGAGCTCCTACGAGCAGTACTTC
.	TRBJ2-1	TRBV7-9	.	CASSLDRVSLSSYNEQFF	TGTGCCAGCAGCTTAGACCGGGTGAGTCTCAGCTCCTACAATGAGCAGTTCTTC
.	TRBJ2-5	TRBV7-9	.	CASSLARIQEGQDF	TGTGCCAGCAGCTTAGCAAGGATTCAGGAGGGTCAAGACTTC
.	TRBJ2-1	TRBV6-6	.	CASSYSRGYEQFF	TGTGCCAGCAGTTACTCAAGGGGATATGAGCAGTTCTTC
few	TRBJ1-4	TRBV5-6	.	CASSSAAGSPELFF	TGTGCCAGCAGCTCGGCAGCGGGGTCCCCAGAACTGTTTTTT
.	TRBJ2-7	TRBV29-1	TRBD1	CSVGQGGDEQYF	TGCAGCGTCGGACAGGGGGGGGACGAGCAGTACTTC
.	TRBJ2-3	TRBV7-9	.	CASSIQLVADTQYF	TGTGCCAGCAGCATTCAACTCGTGGCAGATACGCAGTATTTT
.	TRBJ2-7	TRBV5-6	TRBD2	CASSLGLADYEQYF	TGTGCCAGCAGCTTGGGACTAGCGGACTACGAGCAGTACTTC
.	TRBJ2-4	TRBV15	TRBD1	CATRTGDKNIQYF	TGTGCCACCCGCACAGGGGACAAAAACATTCAGTACTTC
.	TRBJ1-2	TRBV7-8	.	CASSLFGETNYGYTF	TGTGCCAGCAGCTTATTCGGGGAAACTAACTATGGCTACACCTTC
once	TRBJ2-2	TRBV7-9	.	CASSRTVKTGELFF	TGTGCCAGCAGCCGGACAGTAAAGACCGGGGAGCTGTTTTTT
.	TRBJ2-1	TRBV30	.	CAWGFKGNEQFF	TGTGCCTGGGGATTTAAGGGGAATGAGCAGTTCTTC
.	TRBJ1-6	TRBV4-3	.	CASSQEGGSYNSPLHF	TGCGCCAGCAGCCAAGAAGGGGGATCCTATAATTCACCCCTCCACTTT
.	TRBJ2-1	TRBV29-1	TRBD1	CSGIWDRQFF	TGCAGCGGGATATGGGACAGACAGTTCTTC
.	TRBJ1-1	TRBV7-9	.	CASSPIEAFF	TGTGCCAGCAGCCCTATTGAAGCTTTCTTT
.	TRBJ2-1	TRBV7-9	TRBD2	CASSLASLAGVSGDEQFF	TGTGCCAGCAGCTTAGCGTCGCTAGCGGGGGTTTCGGGCGATGAGCAGTTCTTC
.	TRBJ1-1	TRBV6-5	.	CASKQGRMNTEAFF	TGTGCCAGCAAGCAGGGTCGGATGAACACTGAAGCTTTCTTT
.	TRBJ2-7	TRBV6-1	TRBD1	CASSNPDRDGQYF	TGTGCCAGCAGTAATCCGGACAGGGATGGGCAGTACTTC
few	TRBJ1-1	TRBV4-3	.	CASSPGRYTEAFF	TGCGCCAGCAGCCCAGGGAGGTACACTGAAGCTTTCTTT
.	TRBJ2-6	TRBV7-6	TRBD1	CASKRDRAAGANVLTF	TGTGCCAGCAAAAGGGACAGGGCCGCTGGGGCCAACGTCCTGACTTTC
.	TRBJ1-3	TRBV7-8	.	CASSLVTPGGTIYF	TGTGCCAGCAGCTTAGTAACCCCGGGGGGCACCATATATTTT
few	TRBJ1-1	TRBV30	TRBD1	CAWSATGVEAFF	TGTGCCTGGAGTGCCACAGGGGTGGAAGCTTTCTTT
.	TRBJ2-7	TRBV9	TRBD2	CASSAASGLSYEQYF	TGTGCCAGCAGCGCCGCTAGCGGTTTATCCTACGAGCAGTACTTC
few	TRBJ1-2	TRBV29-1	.	CSVETGYSPDYGYTF	TGCAGCGTTGAGACAGGTTATAGCCCTGACTATGGCTACACCTTC
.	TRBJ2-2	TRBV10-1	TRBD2	CASSDGLGTGELFF	TGCGCCAGCAGTGACGGACTAGGAACCGGGGAGCTGTTTTTT
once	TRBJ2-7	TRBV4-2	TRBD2	CASSQLGLAGVTAQYF	TGTGCCAGCAGCCAGCTTGGACTAGCGGGAGTGACAGCGCAGTACTTC
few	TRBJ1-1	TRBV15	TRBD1	CATSTRDRGPAEAFF	TGTGCCACCAGCACCCGGGACAGGGGGCCCGCTGAAGCTTTCTTT
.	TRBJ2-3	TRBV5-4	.	CASSSQTKGAGGTDTQYF	TGTGCCAGCAGCTCTCAGACAAAAGGGGCAGGGGGCACAGATACGCAGTATTTT
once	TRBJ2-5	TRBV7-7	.	CASSLGSVETQYF	TGTGCTAGCAGCTTAGGGTCGGTCGAGACCCAGTACTTC
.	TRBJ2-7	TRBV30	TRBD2	CAWTKRTSPYEQYF	TGTGCCTGGACCAAACGGACTAGCCCCTACGAGCAGTACTTC
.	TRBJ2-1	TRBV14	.	CASSQDSVVLGYNEQFF	TGTGCCAGCAGCCAGGACAGCGTCGTGTTGGGCTACAATGAGCAGTTCTTC
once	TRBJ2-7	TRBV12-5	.	CASALTSLYEQYF	TGTGCTAGTGCCCTGACTAGTCTCTACGAGCAGTACTTC
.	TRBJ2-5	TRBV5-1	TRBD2	CASSLGTSVQETQYF	TGCGCCAGCAGCCTAGGGACTAGCGTACAAGAGACCCAGTACTTC
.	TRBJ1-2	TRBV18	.	CASSRAEYYGYTF	TGTGCCAGCTCACGGGCTGAATACTATGGCTACACCTTC
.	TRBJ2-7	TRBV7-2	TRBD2	CASSSQRGGFYEQYF	TGTGCCAGCAGCTCCCAGCGGGGGGGCTTCTACGAGCAGTACTTC
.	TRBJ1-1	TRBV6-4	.	CASSRQMNTEAFF	TGTGCCAGCAGTCGACAGATGAACACTGAAGCTTTCTTT
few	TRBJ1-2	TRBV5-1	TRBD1	CASSSTGGDGYTF	TGCGCCAGCAGCTCAACAGGGGGGGATGGCTACACCTTC
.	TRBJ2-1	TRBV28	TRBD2	CASSFSGRAWSYNEQFF	TGTGCCAGCAGTTTTAGCGGGAGGGCATGGTCCTACAATGAGCAGTTCTTC
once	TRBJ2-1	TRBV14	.	CASSRGLPIQDEQFF	TGTGCCAGCAGCCGGGGACTCCCAATTCAGGATGAGCAGTTCTTC
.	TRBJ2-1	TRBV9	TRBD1	CASSRQGVSYNEQFF	TGTGCCAGCAGCCGCCAGGGGGTATCCTACAATGAGCAGTTCTTC
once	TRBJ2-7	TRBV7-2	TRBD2	CASSPTSGGYEQYF	TGTGCCAGCAGCCCGACTAGCGGGGGCTACGAGCAGTACTTC
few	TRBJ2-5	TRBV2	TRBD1	CASRGNRGLETQYF	TGTGCCAGCAGGGGGAACAGGGGGTTGGAGACCCAGTACTTC
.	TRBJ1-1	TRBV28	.	CASTGELNTEAFF	TGTGCCAGCACCGGGGAGTTGAACACTGAAGCTTTCTTT
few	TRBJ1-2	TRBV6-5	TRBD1	CASSYAPGQGAYGYTF	TGTGCCAGCAGTTATGCTCCGGGACAGGGGGCCTATGGCTACACCTTC
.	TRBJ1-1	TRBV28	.	CASSSLLSGVVVGTEAFF	TGTGCCAGCAGCTCCCTTTTATCAGGGGTGGTCGTGGGCACTGAAGCTTTCTTT
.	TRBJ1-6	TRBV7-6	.	CASSLSQDNSPLHF	TGTGCCAGCAGCTTAAGTCAGGATAATTCACCCCTCCACTTT
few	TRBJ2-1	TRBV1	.	CTSSQDSETNEQFF	TGCACCAGCAGCCAAGATTCGGAGACCAATGAGCAGTTCTTC